The 17 T cell receptor beta chains reported below all come from one sample, sequenced in a study of neurological immune-mediated disorders. A single record per CDR3 protein comes from TCRdb applying MiXCR to the 5' RACE reads. The table lists 54,000 or so distinct CDR3 sequences, over 3.5% of them singletons, with 6.5% in the top ten. Sequencing input: PBMCs. The receptors were gathered from a man between 60 and 75 years old with multiple sclerosis.

This clonotype showed up many times. The J gene is TRBJ1-2, the V gene TRBV3-1; unclear D gene. Germline V gene sequence: CDR1 LGHDT, CDR2 YNNKEL (reference sequence). This CDR3 contains 11 residues. With 1 base removed from V and 7 bases from J, the gap between germline ends came to 4 bases. CDR3 residues: CASSQGLGYTF. The DNA of the CDR3 is TGTGCCAGCAGCCAAGGTCTTGGCTACACCTTC. The full variable domain, its missing parts supplied by reference TRBV3-1 and TRBJ1-2, is DTAVSQTPKYLVTQMGNDKSIKCEQNLGHDTMYWYKQDSKKFLKIMFSYNNKELIINETVPNRFSPKSPDKAHLNLHINSLELGDSAVYFCASSQGLGYTFGSGTRLTVV.

Concerning this clonotype itself: This may arise from a read error, as a much more abundant clone is one base away. The chain carries TRBV20-1 and TRBJ1-5; 9 nucleotides match TRBD1. This CDR3 is built from 15 residues. V lost 6 bases to trimming and J lost 4 bases; unmatched junction nucleotides: 10. In germline, CDR1 is DFQATT, CDR2 SNEGSKA (reference sequence). The DNA for the CDR3 is TGCAGTGCCACCCACGCGGGGACAGGGAATCAGCCCCAGCATTTT. Its translation: CSATHAGTGNQPQHF.

In its sample, this clonotype was seen many times. CDR3 in DNA: TGTGCCAGCAGTTTAGAACCCCTCAATGAGCAGTTCTTC. This codes for CASSLEPLNEQFF. The chain uses TRBV12-3 or TRBV12-4 and TRBJ2-1; D is unresolved. The CDR3 length is 13 residues. The V gene lost 1 base and the J gene lost 6 bases, with 7 bases spanning the gap.

This clonotype was seen at least ten times. The chain joins TRBV7-6 to TRBJ1-3; tentatively, D is TRBD1 (5 bases). CDR3 length: 15 amino acids. Germline loops: CDR1 SGHVS, CDR2 FNYEAQ. V was shortened by 3 bases and J by 2 bases, with 11 bases between the two germline ends. The CDR3 loop reads CASSLGRGAGNTIYF. The CDR3 region has the DNA TGTGCCAGCAGCTTGGGGAGAGGGGCTGGAAACACCATATATTTT.

This clonotype was seen more than once but under ten times. The chain couples TRBV7-9 to TRBJ2-6; no clear D. The CDR3 is made up of 17 amino acids. Trimming removed 5 bases from V and 0 bases from J, with 14 bases in between. CDR1 and CDR2 (germline): SEHNR, FQNEAQ (reference sequence). The CDR3 region is CASSLWALTSGANVLTF. The CDR3 nucleotides are TGTGCCAGCAGCCTTTGGGCCCTTACCTCTGGGGCCAACGTCCTGACTTTC.

This clonotype came up many times. The rearrangement links TRBV20-1 to TRBJ2-3; 7 bases align to TRBD2. Germline lookup yields CDR1 DFQATT and CDR2 SNEGSKA (reference sequence). The CDR3 totals 13 residues. The DNA of the CDR3 is TGCTACGCCTTAGCGGGCCCGGGGGAAGCGCAGTATTTT. Translated, it gives CYALAGPGEAQYF.

This clonotype was counted many times. This chain connects TRBV20-1 to TRBJ2-7; the match to TRBD1 covers 8 bases. J gave up 4 bases and V 6 bases, and 5 bases lay outside the gene matches. CDR1 is DFQATT, CDR2 SNEGSKA, per germline (reference sequence). The CDR3 has 12 residues. CDR3 amino acids: CSARTGMYEQYF. As DNA, the CDR3 is TGCAGTGCAAGGACAGGGATGTACGAGCAGTACTTC.

This clonotype was seen ten or more times. The V call is TRBV2, the J call TRBJ1-1; 7 nucleotides line up with TRBD1. This CDR3 is built from 13 residues. V was clipped by 8 bases and J by 4 bases; unmatched bases: 7. CDR1 and CDR2 from the germline V gene are SNHLY and FYNNEI. The CDR3 spells CASQTGPGTEAFF. As DNA, the CDR3 is TGTGCCAGCCAGACAGGGCCGGGCACTGAAGCTTTCTTT. The full variable domain, rest sourced from reference TRBV2 and TRBJ1-1, is EPEVTQTPSHQVTQMGQEVILRCVPISNHLYFYWYRQILGQKVEFLVSFYNNEISEKSEIFDDQFSVERPDGSNFTLKIRSTKLEDSAMYFCASQTGPGTEAFFGQGTRLTVV.

This clonotype showed up many times. The chain couples TRBV13 to TRBJ2-1; tentative D call: TRBD1 (6 bases). Per the germline V gene, CDR1 is PRHDT and CDR2 is FYEKMQ (reference sequence). V was shortened by 5 bases and J by 8 bases, with 19 bases between the two germline ends. CDR3 length: 15 amino acids. The CDR3 spells CASSPVQTEGDEQFF. The CDR3 DNA follows: TGTGCCAGCAGCCCCGTTCAAACCGAGGGGGATGAGCAGTTCTTC.

This clonotype was recorded at least ten times. The rearrangement uses TRBV18 and TRBJ2-1; 7 bases are shared with TRBD2. The V and J ends lost 2 bases and 10 bases, in that order; junction bases with no gene match: 8. The V gene's germline CDR1 is KGHSH and CDR2 LQKENI. The CDR3 sequence is 14 residues long. The CDR3 spells CASSPAGAGREQFF. The CDR3 DNA reads as TGTGCCAGCTCACCAGCGGGAGCCGGGAGGGAGCAGTTCTTC.

There are many counts of this clonotype. The chain combines TRBV6-1 with TRBJ2-1; TRBD1 matches 11 bases. With V trimmed by 7 bases and J by 8 bases, 13 bases remained unmatched. CDR3 length: 16 residues. In germline, CDR1 is MNHNS, CDR2 SASEGT. CDR3 DNA sequence: TGTGCCAGCACGCTGCAGCCGGGACAGGGGGGGTATGAGCAGTTCTTC. Encoded protein: CASTLQPGQGGYEQFF.

In its sample, this clonotype was seen many times. The V gene is TRBV5-1, the J gene TRBJ2-2, with TRBD2 matching over 9 bases. Germline V gene lookup returns CDR1 SGHRS and CDR2 YFSETQ. The junction had 9 bases not matched to a gene; V was cut back by 4 bases and J by 2 bases. The CDR3 sequence is 17 residues long. CDR3 nucleotides: TGCGCCAGCAGCCTAGCGGGACCGAGTCTTAACACCGGGGAGCTGTTTTTT. This translates into CASSLAGPSLNTGELFF.

There are many counts of this clonotype. This chain uses TRBV6-6 with TRBJ2-7, with 8 bases identical to TRBD1. The CDR3 is 12 residues long. After removal of 6 bases from V and 5 bases from J, the junction contained 3 bases not matched to a gene. Germline CDR1 is MNHNY and CDR2 is SVGAGI (reference sequence). The CDR3 nucleotides read TGTGCCAGCAGCCAGGACAGGGACGAGCAGTACTTC. This translates into CASSQDRDEQYF.

This clonotype has at least ten counts. The rearrangement joins TRBV21-1 to TRBJ2-7; TRBD2, the table's D call, lacks a check against the DNA. TRBV21-1 is described as a pseudogene. This CDR3 is 15 amino acids long. The chain's CDR3 is CASSKWERDSYEQYF. The CDR3 region has the DNA TGTGCCAGCAGCAAATGGGAGCGGGACTCCTACGAGCAGTACTTC.

The genes are TRBV21-1 and TRBJ2-7; TRBD1, as called in the table, went unchecked against the DNA. TRBV21-1 is a pseudogene segment. The CDR3 extends over 15 amino acids. CDR3 sequence: CASSLRDRGTYEQYF. The DNA of the CDR3 is TGTGCCAGCAGCCTCCGGGACAGGGGGACCTACGAGCAGTACTTC.

This clonotype was found many times. The chain joins TRBV11-3 to TRBJ2-5; possibly TRBD2 for D (5 bases). CDR1 and CDR2 (germline): SGHNT, YENEEA. The CDR3 has 13 amino acids. V was shortened by 5 bases and J by 0 bases, with 7 bases between the two germline ends. The CDR3 DNA is TGTGCCAGCAGCCTCGGGGACCAAGAGACCCAGTACTTC. It is translated as CASSLGDQETQYF.

This sequence joins TRBV5-5 and TRBJ2-7; D unresolved. This CDR3 comprises 13 residues. V lost 0 bases and J 7 bases, leaving 11 bases between the germline ends. Germline CDR1 SGHKS, CDR2 YYEKEE (reference sequence). The CDR3 nucleotides read TGTGCCAGCAGCTTGGAAGGTGTCGGGGAGCAGTACTTC. Protein: CASSLEGVGEQYF.